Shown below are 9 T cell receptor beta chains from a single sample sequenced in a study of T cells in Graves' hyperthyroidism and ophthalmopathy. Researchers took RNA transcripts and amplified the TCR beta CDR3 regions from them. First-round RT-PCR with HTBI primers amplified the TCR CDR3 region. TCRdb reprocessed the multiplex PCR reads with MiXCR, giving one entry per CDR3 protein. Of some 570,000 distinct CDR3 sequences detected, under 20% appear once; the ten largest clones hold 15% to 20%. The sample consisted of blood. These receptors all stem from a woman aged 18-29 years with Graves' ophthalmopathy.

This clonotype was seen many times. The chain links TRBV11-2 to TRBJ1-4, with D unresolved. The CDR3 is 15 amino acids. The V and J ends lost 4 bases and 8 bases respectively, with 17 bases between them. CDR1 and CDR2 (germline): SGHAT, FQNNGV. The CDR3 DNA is TGTGCCAGCAGCTCAGGACCCTCTCTGACCGAAAAACTGTTTTTT. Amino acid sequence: CASSSGPSLTEKLFF.

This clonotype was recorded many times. The DNA of the CDR3 is TGTGCCAGCAGCTCGTATTCAGCGACAGGGACGGACAATGAGCAGTTCTTC. Translated: CASSSYSATGTDNEQFF. V gene TRBV11-2 combines with J gene TRBJ2-1, with 7 bases lining up with TRBD1. J lost 5 bases, V lost 4 bases, and 14 bases had no gene match. CDR1 and CDR2 (germline): SGHAT, FQNNGV. This CDR3 region has 17 residues.

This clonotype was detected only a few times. The chain's CDR3 is CASSPPGQSEQFF. Here the CDR3 DNA reads TGTGCCAGCAGCCCTCCAGGGCAGTCCGAGCAGTTCTTC. The J gene is TRBJ2-1, the V gene TRBV9; a possible D gene is TRBD1 (5 bases). This CDR3 has 13 amino acids. V gave up 4 bases and J gave up 10 bases, with 15 bases separating them. Germline CDR1 is SGDLS and CDR2 is YYNGEE.

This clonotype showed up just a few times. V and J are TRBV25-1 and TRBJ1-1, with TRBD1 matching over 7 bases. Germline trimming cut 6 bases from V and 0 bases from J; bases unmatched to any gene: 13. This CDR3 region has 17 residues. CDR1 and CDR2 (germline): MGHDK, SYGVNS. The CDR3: CASSSLTGVTLNTEAFF. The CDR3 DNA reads TGTGCCAGCAGCTCGTTAACAGGGGTAACTTTGAACACTGAAGCTTTCTTT.

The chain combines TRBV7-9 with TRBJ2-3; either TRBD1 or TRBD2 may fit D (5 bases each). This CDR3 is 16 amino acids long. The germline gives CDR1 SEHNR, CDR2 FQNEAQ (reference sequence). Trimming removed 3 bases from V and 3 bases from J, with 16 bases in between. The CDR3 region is CASSLGVIGFTDTQYF. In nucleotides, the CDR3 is TGTGCCAGCAGCTTGGGGGTGATAGGGTTTACAGATACGCAGTATTTT.

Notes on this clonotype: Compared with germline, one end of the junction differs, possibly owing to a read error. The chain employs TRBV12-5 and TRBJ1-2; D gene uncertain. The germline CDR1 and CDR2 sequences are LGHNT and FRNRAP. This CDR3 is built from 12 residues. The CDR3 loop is CARARGNYDYTF. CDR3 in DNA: TGTGCTAGAGCCCGGGGAAACTATGACTACACCTTC.

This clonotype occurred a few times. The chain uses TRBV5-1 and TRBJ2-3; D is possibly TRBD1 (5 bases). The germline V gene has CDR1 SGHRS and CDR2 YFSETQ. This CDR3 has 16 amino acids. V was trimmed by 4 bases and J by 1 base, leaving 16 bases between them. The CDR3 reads CASSDTGSWGTDTQYF. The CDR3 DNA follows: TGCGCCAGCAGCGACACAGGCTCCTGGGGCACAGATACGCAGTATTTT.

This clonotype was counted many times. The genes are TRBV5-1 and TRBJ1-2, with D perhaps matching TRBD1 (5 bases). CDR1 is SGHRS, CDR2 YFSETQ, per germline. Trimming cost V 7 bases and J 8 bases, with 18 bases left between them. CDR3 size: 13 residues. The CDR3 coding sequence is TGCGCCAGCGGTCCGGGTGGGGCCCCAGGCTACACCTTC. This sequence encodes CASGPGGAPGYTF.

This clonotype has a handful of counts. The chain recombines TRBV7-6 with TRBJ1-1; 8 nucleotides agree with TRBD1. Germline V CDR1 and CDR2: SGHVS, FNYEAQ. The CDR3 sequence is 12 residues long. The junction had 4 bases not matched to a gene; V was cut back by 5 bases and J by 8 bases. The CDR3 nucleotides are TGTGCCAGCAGCGATTGGACAGGGGAAGCTTTCTTT. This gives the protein CASSDWTGEAFF.